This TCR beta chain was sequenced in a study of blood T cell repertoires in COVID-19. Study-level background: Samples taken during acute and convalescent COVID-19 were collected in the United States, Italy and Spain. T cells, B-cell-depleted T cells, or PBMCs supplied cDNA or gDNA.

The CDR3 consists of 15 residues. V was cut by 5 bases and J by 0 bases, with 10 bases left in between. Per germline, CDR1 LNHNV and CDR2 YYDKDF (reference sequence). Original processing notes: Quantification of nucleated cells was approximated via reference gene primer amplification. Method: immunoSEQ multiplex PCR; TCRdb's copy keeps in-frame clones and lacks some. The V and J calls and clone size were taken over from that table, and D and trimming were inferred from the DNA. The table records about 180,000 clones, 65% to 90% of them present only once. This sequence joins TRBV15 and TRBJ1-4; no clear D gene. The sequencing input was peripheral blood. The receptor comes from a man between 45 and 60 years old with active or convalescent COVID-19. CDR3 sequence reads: CATSVRFATNEKLFF. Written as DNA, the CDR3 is TGTGCCACCAGCGTCAGGTTTGCAACTAATGAAAAACTGTTTTTT.